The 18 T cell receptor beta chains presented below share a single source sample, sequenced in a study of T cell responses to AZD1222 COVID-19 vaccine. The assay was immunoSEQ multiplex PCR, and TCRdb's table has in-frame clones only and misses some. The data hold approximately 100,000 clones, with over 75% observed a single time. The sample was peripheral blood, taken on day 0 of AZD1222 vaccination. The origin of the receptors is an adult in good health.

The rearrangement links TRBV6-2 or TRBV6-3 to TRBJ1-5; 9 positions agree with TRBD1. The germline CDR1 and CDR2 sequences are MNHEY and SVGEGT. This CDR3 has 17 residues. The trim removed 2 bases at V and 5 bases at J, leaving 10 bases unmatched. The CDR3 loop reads CASSYRQGERIYQPQHF. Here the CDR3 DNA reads TGTGCCAGCAGTTACCGACAGGGGGAACGGATTTATCAGCCCCAGCATTTT.

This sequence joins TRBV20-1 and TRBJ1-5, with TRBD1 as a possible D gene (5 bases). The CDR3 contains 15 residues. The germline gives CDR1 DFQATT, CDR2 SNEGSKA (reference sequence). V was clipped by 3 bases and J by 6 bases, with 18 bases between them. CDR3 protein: CSASDGQSIAQPQHF. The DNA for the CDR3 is TGCAGTGCTAGTGACGGACAATCAATAGCTCAGCCCCAGCATTTT.

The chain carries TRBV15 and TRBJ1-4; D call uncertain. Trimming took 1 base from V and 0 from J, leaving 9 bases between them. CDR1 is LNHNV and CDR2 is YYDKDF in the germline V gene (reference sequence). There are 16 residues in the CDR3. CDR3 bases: TGTGCCACCAGCAGAGTTTCCGCAGCAACTAATGAAAAACTGTTTTTT. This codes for CATSRVSAATNEKLFF. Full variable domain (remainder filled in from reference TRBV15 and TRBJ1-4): DAMVIQNPRYQVTQFGKPVTLSCSQTLNHNVMYWYQQKSSQAPKLLFHYYDKDFNNEADTPDNFQSRRPNTSFCFLDIRSPGLGDTAMYLCATSRVSAATNEKLFFGSGTQLSVL.

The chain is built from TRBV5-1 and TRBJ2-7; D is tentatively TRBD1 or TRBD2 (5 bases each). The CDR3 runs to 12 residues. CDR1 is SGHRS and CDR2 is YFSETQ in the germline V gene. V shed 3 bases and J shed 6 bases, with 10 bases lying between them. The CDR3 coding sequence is TGCGCCAGCAGCTCCGGGACGGCCGAGCAGTACTTC. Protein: CASSSGTAEQYF.

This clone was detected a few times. CDR3 bases: TGTGCCAGCATGGGACAGGGGGCGATTCGTTTGAGGGATGAAAAACTGTTTTTT. It yields the protein CASMGQGAIRLRDEKLFF. The rearrangement joins TRBV2 to TRBJ1-4, with 12 bases lining up with TRBD1. Germline V lookup: CDR1 SNHLY, CDR2 FYNNEI. With V trimmed by 7 bases and J by 6 bases, 15 bases remained unmatched. The CDR3 loop spans 18 amino acids. Combining the CDR3 with reference TRBV2 and TRBJ1-4 gives the whole variable domain EPEVTQTPSHQVTQMGQEVILRCVPISNHLYFYWYRQILGQKVEFLVSFYNNEISEKSEIFDDQFSVERPDGSNFTLKIRSTKLEDSAMYFCASMGQGAIRLRDEKLFFGSGTQLSVL.

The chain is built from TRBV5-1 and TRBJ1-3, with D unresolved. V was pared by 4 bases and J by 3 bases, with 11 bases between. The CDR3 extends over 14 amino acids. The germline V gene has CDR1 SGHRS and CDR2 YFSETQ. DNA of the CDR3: TGCGCCAGCAGCCCGGCTGACCTTGGAAACACCATATATTTT. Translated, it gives CASSPADLGNTIYF. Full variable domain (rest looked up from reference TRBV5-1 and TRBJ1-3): KAGVTQTPRYLIKTRGQQVTLSCSPISGHRSVSWYQQTPGQGLQFLFEYFSETQRNKGNFPGRFSGRQFSNSRSEMNVSTLELGDSALYLCASSPADLGNTIYFGEGSWLTVV.

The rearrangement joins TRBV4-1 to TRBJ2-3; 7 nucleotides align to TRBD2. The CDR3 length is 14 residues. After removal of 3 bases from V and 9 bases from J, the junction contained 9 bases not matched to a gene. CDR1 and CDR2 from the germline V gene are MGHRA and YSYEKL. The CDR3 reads CASSHPYGGGTQYF. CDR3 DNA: TGCGCCAGCAGCCACCCGTACGGGGGAGGGACGCAGTATTTT.

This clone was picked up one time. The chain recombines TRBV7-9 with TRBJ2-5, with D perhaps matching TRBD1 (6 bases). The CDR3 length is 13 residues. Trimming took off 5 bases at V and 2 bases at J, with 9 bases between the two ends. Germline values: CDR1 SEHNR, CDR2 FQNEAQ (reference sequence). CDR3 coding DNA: TGTGCCAGCAGCCAGGGGTTTCAAGAGACCCAGTACTTC. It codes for CASSQGFQETQYF.

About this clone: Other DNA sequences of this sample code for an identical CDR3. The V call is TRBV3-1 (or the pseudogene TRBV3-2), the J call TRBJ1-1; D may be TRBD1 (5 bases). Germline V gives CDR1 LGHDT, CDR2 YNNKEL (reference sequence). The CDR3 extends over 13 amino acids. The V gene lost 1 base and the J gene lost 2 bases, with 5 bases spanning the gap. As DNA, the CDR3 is TGTGCCAGCAGCCAAGGGGGCAACACTGAAGCTTTCTTT. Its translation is CASSQGGNTEAFF.

CDR3 in DNA: TGCGCCAGCAGTCTAACACGGAAAAACACTGAAGCTTTCTTT. Translating it yields CASSLTRKNTEAFF. The rearrangement uses TRBV5-1 and TRBJ1-1, with D uncertain. The V end lost 5 bases, the J end lost 2 bases, and 13 bases lay between the germline ends. The CDR3 has 14 amino acids. Germline CDR1 reads SGHRS; CDR2 reads YFSETQ.

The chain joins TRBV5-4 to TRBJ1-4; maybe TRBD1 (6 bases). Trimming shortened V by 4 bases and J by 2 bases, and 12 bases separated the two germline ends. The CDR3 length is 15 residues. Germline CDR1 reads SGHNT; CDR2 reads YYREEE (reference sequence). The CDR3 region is CASSVGGATNEKLFF. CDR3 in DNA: TGTGCCAGCAGCGTAGGGGGTGCGACTAATGAAAAACTGTTTTTT.

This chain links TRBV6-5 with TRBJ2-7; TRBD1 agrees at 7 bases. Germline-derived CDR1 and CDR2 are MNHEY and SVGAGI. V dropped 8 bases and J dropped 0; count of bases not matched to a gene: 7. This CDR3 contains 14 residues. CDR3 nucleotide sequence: TGTGCCAGCGGGTTAGGGGACAGCTCCTACGAGCAGTACTTC. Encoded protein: CASGLGDSSYEQYF.

This CDR3 reads CASSEGHFYEQYF. For the CDR3, the DNA is TGTGCCAGCAGTGAGGGACACTTCTACGAGCAGTACTTC. The rearrangement joins TRBV2 to TRBJ2-7; D possibly corresponds to TRBD1 (6 bases). Germline loops: CDR1 SNHLY, CDR2 FYNNEI. V was shortened by 3 bases and J by 3 bases, with 9 bases between the two germline ends. This CDR3 is built from 13 residues.

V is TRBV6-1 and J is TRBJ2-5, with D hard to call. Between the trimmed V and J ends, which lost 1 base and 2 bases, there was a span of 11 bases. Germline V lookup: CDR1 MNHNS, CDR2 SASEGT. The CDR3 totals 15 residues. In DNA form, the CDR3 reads TGTGCCAGCAGTGAAGTTCCGGCAGGTCAAGAGACCCAGTACTTC. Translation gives CASSEVPAGQETQYF.

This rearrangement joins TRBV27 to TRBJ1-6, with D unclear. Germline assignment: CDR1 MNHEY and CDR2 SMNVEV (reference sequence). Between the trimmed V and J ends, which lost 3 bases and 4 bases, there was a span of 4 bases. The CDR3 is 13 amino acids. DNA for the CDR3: TGTGCCAGCAGTTTCGGTTATAATTCACCCCTCCACTTT. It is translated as CASSFGYNSPLHF.

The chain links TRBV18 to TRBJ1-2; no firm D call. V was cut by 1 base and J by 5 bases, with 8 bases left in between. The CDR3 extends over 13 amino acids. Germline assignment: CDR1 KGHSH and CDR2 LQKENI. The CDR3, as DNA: TGTGCCAGCTCACCACAGACGGAGTATGGCTACACCTTC. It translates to CASSPQTEYGYTF.

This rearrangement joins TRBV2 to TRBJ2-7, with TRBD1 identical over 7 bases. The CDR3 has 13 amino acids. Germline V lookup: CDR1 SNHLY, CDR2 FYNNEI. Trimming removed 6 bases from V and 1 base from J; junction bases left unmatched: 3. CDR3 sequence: CASRNRGSYEQYF. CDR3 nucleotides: TGTGCCAGCAGAAACAGGGGATCCTACGAGCAGTACTTC.

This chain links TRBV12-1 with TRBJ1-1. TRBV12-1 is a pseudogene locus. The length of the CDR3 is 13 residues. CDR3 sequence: CASSMDLNTEAFF. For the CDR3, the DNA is TGTGCCAGCAGTATGGATTTGAACACTGAAGCTTTCTTT.